One sample yielded the 18 T cell receptor beta chains listed below, sequenced in a study of Ad26.COV2.S vaccination and SARS-CoV-2 variants. Treatment defined: approximately 18 received Ad26.COV2.S at low or high dose, single or two shots; 5 received placebo; per-sample allocation not given. The study sampled participants on day 63 after the first vaccine or placebo injection. Here immunoSEQ multiplex PCR was the method, and the copy in TCRdb shows in-frame clones only, minus some. The table shows some 410,000 clones, with approximately 90% occurring only once. The sample here was peripheral blood, taken in a trial of Ad26.COV2.S vaccine versus placebo. These receptors all come from a person between 18 and 65 years old who received the Ad26.COV2.S COVID-19 vaccine or a placebo.

The chain combines TRBV6-1 with TRBJ2-1, with D perhaps TRBD2 (6 bases). In germline, CDR1 is MNHNS, CDR2 SASEGT. V was trimmed by 4 bases and J by 8 bases, leaving 21 bases between them. The CDR3 spans 16 residues. CDR3 sequence (DNA): TGTGCCAGCAGTGTGACTAGTCCCATTTTTATCGATGAGCAGTTCTTC. Protein sequence: CASSVTSPIFIDEQFF.

CDR3 DNA sequence: TGTGCCAGCAGCCAGAAACCGGGACACGCTTATTCACCCCTCCACTTT. Residues: CASSQKPGHAYSPLHF. The gene calls are TRBV3-1 (or the pseudogene TRBV3-2) and TRBJ1-6, with D perhaps TRBD1 (6 bases). The germline V gene encodes CDR1 LGHDT and CDR2 YNNKEL (reference sequence). V lost 3 bases, J lost 8 bases, and 17 bases lay in between. This CDR3 contains 16 residues.

The V and J genes are TRBV14 and TRBJ1-1; D not resolved. The CDR3 has 13 residues. CDR1 SGHDN and CDR2 FVKESK come from the germline V gene. V gave up 4 bases and J gave up 5 bases, with 11 bases separating them. DNA of the CDR3: TGTGCCAGCAGCCTCCAGAAGACTACTGAAGCTTTCTTT. Translating it yields CASSLQKTTEAFF. The full variable domain, its missing parts supplied by reference TRBV14 and TRBJ1-1, is EAGVTQFPSHSVIEKGQTVTLRCDPISGHDNLYWYRRVMGKEIKFLLHFVKESKQDESGMPNNRFLAERTGGTYSTLKVQPAELEDSGVYFCASSLQKTTEAFFGQGTRLTVV.

J is TRBJ2-3 and V is TRBV9; 10 bases line up with TRBD2. The CDR3 sequence is 15 residues long. Germline V CDR1 and CDR2: SGDLS, YYNGEE. V shed 3 bases and J 1 base; nucleotides not matched to a gene: 2. CDR3 residues: CASSAGTSGTDTQYF. The CDR3 DNA is TGTGCCAGCAGCGCCGGGACTAGCGGCACAGATACGCAGTATTTT. The full variable domain, its missing parts supplied by reference TRBV9 and TRBJ2-3, is DSGVTQTPKHLITATGQRVTLRCSPRSGDLSVYWYQQSLDQGLQFLIQYYNGEERAKGNILERFSAQQFPDLHSELNLSSLELGDSALYFCASSAGTSGTDTQYFGPGTRLTVL.

The V call is TRBV10-1, the J call TRBJ2-3; 8 nucleotides agree with TRBD2. The CDR3 totals 18 residues. CDR1 WNHNN and CDR2 SYGVQD come from the germline V gene (reference sequence). The V gene end was trimmed by 0 bases and the J gene end by 2 bases; junction bases not matched to a gene: 10. The CDR3 bases are TGCGCCAGCAGTGAGTCATACGGGCGGGGGGACCTCACAGATACGCAGTATTTT. Protein product: CASSESYGRGDLTDTQYF.

V gene TRBV6-6 combines with J gene TRBJ1-2; no reliable D call. The V end was cut by 8 bases, the J end by 3 bases, with 7 bases between. Germline values: CDR1 MNHNY, CDR2 SVGAGI (reference sequence). The CDR3 consists of 11 residues. The CDR3 spells CASYSYYGYTF. The CDR3 DNA reads as TGTGCCAGCTACAGCTACTATGGCTACACCTTC.

This chain uses TRBV4-3 with TRBJ2-1; D unclear. V was clipped by 1 base and J by 13 bases, with 20 bases between them. The length of the CDR3 is 15 residues. The germline gives CDR1 LGHNA, CDR2 YSLEER. In nucleotides, the CDR3 is TGCGCCAGCAGCCAAGGAGTCATGAGACCAGTCTCCCAGTTCTTC. It specifies CASSQGVMRPVSQFF.

This clone showed up just a few times. The chain is built from TRBV14 and TRBJ2-6; a weak D match, TRBD2 (6 bases). Germline V gives CDR1 SGHDN, CDR2 FVKESK. This CDR3 contains 18 residues. Trimming cost V 0 bases and J 3 bases, with 15 bases left between them. The CDR3 region is CASSQESVAGIGANVLTF. The CDR3, as DNA: TGTGCCAGCAGCCAAGAAAGTGTCGCGGGGATTGGGGCCAACGTCCTGACTTTC.

This clone was counted once. The V and J genes are TRBV15 and TRBJ2-1; TRBD1 aligns across 7 bases. The trim removed 6 bases at V and 1 base at J, leaving 6 bases unmatched. Germline loops: CDR1 LNHNV, CDR2 YYDKDF (reference sequence). The CDR3 is made up of 15 amino acids. CDR3: CATSHGRGSYNEQFF. In nucleotides, the CDR3 is TGTGCCACCAGTCACGGCAGGGGGTCCTACAATGAGCAGTTCTTC.

The chain combines TRBV7-2 with TRBJ2-1, with TRBD2 as a possible D gene (5 bases). The CDR3 runs 15 residues. The V end was cut by 1 base, the J end by 4 bases, with 11 bases between. The germline CDR1 and CDR2 sequences are SGHTA and FQGNSA. The CDR3 reads CASSLDHGGYNEQFF. The CDR3 region has the DNA TGTGCCAGCAGCTTAGACCACGGAGGTTACAATGAGCAGTTCTTC. Full variable domain (rest looked up from reference TRBV7-2 and TRBJ2-1): GAGVSQSPSNKVTEKGKDVELRCDPISGHTALYWYRQSLGQGLEFLIYFQGNSAPDKSGLPSDRFSAERTGGSVSTLTIQRTQQEDSAVYLCASSLDHGGYNEQFFGPGTRLTVL.

V is TRBV5-1 and J is TRBJ1-2, with 7 bases lining up with TRBD1. Germline CDR1 is SGHRS and CDR2 is YFSETQ. After removal of 4 bases from V and 2 bases from J, the junction contained 17 bases not matched to a gene. The CDR3 loop spans 18 amino acids. DNA of the CDR3: TGCGCCAGCAGCCCAACCCTACAGGGGACCACCTCAAACTATGGCTACACCTTC. Residues: CASSPTLQGTTSNYGYTF.

This chain uses TRBV20-1 with TRBJ2-2; perhaps TRBD1 as D (5 bases). The germline V gene has CDR1 DFQATT and CDR2 SNEGSKA (reference sequence). This CDR3 has 13 residues. The V end lost 6 bases, the J end lost 5 bases, and 13 bases lay between the germline ends. Here the CDR3 reads CSASRGRTGELFF. CDR3 sequence (DNA): TGCAGTGCGAGTAGGGGAAGGACCGGGGAGCTGTTTTTT.

This chain links TRBV7-9 with TRBJ2-5; D remains unclear. The CDR3 is 15 amino acids. Germline CDR1 reads SEHNR; CDR2 reads FQNEAQ (reference sequence). Trimming left V 3 bases short and J 5 bases short, with 16 bases between. CDR3 protein: CASSLLSLHAETQYF. CDR3 bases: TGTGCCAGCAGCTTGCTAAGTCTTCACGCCGAGACCCAGTACTTC.

The J gene is TRBJ1-2, the V gene TRBV12-3 or TRBV12-4, with no clear D. Trimming removed 3 bases from V and 1 base from J, with 6 bases in between. This CDR3 has 13 residues. The CDR3 bases are TGTGCCAGCAGTTTTGGCGTTAACTATGGCTACACCTTC. It codes for CASSFGVNYGYTF.

This clone was seen more than once but under ten times. The chain carries TRBV7-2 and TRBJ2-7; 7 nucleotides agree with TRBD1. V was clipped by 4 bases and J by 0 bases; unmatched bases: 3. The CDR3 totals 14 residues. CDR1 is SGHTA, CDR2 FQGNSA, per germline. CDR3 in amino acids: CASSYGQASYEQYF. As DNA, the CDR3 is TGTGCCAGCAGCTACGGACAGGCCTCCTACGAGCAGTACTTC. Based on the CDR3 plus reference TRBV7-2 and TRBJ2-7, the full variable domain is GAGVSQSPSNKVTEKGKDVELRCDPISGHTALYWYRQSLGQGLEFLIYFQGNSAPDKSGLPSDRFSAERTGGSVSTLTIQRTQQEDSAVYLCASSYGQASYEQYFGPGTRLTVT.

The chain is built from TRBV11-2 and TRBJ2-6; D gene uncertain. Trimming took 1 base from V and 0 from J, leaving 4 bases between them. Germline values: CDR1 SGHAT, CDR2 FQNNGV. The CDR3 sequence is 15 residues long. This CDR3 is CASSLAISGANVLTF. The CDR3 DNA sequence: TGTGCCAGCAGCTTAGCCATCTCTGGGGCCAACGTCCTGACTTTC.

This chain joins TRBV25-1 and TRBJ1-2, with 9 bases that match TRBD1. In germline, CDR1 is MGHDK, CDR2 SYGVNS. The V segment lost 10 bases and the J segment 4 bases; nucleotides outside the gene matches: 7. This CDR3 contains 13 residues. The CDR3 loop reads CATSPGQGYGYTF. The CDR3 DNA reads TGTGCCACATCGCCGGGACAGGGCTATGGCTACACCTTC.

This clone was detected once. The chain recombines TRBV2 with TRBJ2-2; D gene unclear. The germline V gene has CDR1 SNHLY and CDR2 FYNNEI. The CDR3 loop spans 15 amino acids. The ends were cut back, 5 bases at V and 7 bases at J, with 17 bases in the middle. The DNA for the CDR3 is TGTGCCAGCAGTCCAAACTCCCTTGGTAGCGGGGAGCTGTTTTTT. Protein: CASSPNSLGSGELFF.